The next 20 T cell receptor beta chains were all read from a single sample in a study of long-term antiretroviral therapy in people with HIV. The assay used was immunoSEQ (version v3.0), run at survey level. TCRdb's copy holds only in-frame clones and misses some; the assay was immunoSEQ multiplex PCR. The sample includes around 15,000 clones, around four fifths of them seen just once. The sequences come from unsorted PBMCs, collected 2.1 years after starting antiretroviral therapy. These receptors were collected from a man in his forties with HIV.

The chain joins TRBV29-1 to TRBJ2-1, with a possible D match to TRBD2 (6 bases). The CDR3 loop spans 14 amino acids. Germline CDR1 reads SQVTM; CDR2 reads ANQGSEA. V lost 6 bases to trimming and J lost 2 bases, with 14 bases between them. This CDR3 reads CSVPDGSTYNEQFF. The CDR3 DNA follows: TGCAGCGTCCCCGACGGGAGTACCTACAATGAGCAGTTCTTC.

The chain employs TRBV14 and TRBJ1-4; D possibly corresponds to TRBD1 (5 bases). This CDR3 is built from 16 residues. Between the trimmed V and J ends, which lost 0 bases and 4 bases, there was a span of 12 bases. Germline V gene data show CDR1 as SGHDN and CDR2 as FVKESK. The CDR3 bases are TGTGCCAGCAGCCAAGATCTTGGGGGGGTTAATGAAAAACTGTTTTTT. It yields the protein CASSQDLGGVNEKLFF.

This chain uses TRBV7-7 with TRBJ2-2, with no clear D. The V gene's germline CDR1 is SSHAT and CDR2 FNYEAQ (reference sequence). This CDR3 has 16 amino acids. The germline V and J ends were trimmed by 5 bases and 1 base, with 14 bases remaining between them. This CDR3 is CASSPSGSWNTGELFF. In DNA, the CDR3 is TGTGCCAGCAGCCCGTCGGGTTCTTGGAACACCGGGGAGCTGTTTTTT.

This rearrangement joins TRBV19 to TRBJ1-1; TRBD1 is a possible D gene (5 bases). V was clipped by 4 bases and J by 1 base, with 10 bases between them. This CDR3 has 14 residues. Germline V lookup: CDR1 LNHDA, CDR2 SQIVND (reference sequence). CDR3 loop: CASSNGAGNTEAFF. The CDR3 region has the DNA TGTGCCAGTAGTAATGGGGCTGGGAACACTGAAGCTTTCTTT.

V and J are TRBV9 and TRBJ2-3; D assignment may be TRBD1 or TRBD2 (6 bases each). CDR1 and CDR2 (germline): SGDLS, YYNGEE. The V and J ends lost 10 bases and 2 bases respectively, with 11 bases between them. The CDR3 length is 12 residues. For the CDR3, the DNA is TGTGCCTCGGAGGGGGTCACAGATACGCAGTATTTT. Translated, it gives CASEGVTDTQYF.

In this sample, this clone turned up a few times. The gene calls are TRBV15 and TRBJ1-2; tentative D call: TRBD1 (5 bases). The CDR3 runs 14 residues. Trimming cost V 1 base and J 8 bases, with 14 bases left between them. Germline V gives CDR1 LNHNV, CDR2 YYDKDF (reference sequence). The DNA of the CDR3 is TGTGCCACCAGCAGAGTTACAGGCTCTTTCGGCTACACCTTC. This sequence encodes CATSRVTGSFGYTF.

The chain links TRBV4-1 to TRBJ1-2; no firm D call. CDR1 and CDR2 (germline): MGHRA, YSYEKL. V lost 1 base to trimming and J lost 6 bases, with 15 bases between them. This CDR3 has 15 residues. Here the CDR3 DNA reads TGCGCCAGCAGCCAAGCAACGGATGGACGTAATGGCTACACCTTC. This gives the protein CASSQATDGRNGYTF.

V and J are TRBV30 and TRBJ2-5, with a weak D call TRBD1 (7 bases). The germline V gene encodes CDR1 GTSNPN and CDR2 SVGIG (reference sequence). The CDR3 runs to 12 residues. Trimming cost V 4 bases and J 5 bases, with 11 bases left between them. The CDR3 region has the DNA TGTGCCTGGAAGGCAGGGGGGGAGACCCAGTACTTC. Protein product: CAWKAGGETQYF.

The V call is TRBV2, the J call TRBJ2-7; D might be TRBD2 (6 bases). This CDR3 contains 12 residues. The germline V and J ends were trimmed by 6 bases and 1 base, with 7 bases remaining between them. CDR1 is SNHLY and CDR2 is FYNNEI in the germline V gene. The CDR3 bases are TGTGCCAGCAGGGGGGGTTCCTACGAGCAGTACTTC. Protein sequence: CASRGGSYEQYF.

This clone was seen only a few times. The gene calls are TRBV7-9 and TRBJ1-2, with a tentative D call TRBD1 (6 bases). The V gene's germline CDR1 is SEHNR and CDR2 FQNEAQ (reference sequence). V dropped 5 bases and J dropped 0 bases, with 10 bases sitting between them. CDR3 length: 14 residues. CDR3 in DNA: TGTGCCAGCAGCGGTACAGGGTCTAACTATGGCTACACCTTC. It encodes CASSGTGSNYGYTF.

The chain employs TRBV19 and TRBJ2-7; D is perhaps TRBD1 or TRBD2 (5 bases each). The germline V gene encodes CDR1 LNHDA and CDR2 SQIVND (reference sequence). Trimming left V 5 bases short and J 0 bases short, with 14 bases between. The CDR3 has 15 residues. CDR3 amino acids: CASSPSTGASYEQYF. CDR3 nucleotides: TGTGCCAGTAGTCCATCAACCGGGGCCTCCTACGAGCAGTACTTC.

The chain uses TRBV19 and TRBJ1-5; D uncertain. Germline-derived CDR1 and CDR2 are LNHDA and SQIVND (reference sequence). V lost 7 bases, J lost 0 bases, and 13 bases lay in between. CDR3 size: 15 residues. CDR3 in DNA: TGTGCCAGTAACGTGGAGGATTATAGCAATCAGCCCCAGCATTTT. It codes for CASNVEDYSNQPQHF.

CDR3 DNA: TGTGCCAGCAGTTACTATCGGGGGAGCACAGATACGCAGTATTTT. Amino acid sequence: CASSYYRGSTDTQYF. The rearrangement joins TRBV6-5 to TRBJ2-3, with D possibly being TRBD2 (6 bases). V lost 1 base and J 0 bases, leaving 8 bases between the germline ends. CDR1 MNHEY and CDR2 SVGAGI come from the germline V gene. The CDR3 sequence is 15 residues long.

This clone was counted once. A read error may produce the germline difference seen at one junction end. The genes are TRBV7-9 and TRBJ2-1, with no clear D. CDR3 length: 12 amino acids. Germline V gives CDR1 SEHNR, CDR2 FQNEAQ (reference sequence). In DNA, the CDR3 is TGTGCCAGCAGCTTAATGCTCGCAGAGGAACTCTTC. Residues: CASSLMLAEELF.

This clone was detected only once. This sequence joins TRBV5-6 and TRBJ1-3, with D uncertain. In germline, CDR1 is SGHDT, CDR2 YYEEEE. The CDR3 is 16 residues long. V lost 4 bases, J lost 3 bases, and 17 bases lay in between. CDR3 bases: TGTGCCAGCAGCCAGGAAGGGCGAAACTATGGAAACACCATATATTTT. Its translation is CASSQEGRNYGNTIYF.

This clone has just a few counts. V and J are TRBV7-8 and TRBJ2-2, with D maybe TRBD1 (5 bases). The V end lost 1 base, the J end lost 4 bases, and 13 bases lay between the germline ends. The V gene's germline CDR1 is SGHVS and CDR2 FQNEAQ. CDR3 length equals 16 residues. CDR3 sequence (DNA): TGTGCCAGCAGCTTAGGGGTTGATGGGGCCACCGGGGAGCTGTTTTTT. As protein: CASSLGVDGATGELFF.

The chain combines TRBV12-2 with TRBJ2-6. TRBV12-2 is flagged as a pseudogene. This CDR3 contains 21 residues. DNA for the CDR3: TGTGCAAGTCGCTTAGCGCAGGGGAGGAAAGGGGTAATCTCTGGGGCCAACGTCCTGACTTTC. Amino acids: CASRLAQGRKGVISGANVLTF.

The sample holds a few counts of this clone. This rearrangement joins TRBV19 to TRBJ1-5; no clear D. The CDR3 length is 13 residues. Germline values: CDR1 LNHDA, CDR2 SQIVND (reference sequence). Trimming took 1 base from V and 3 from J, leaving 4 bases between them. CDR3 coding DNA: TGTGCCAGTAGTATAGCAGACAATCAGCCCCAGCATTTT. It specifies CASSIADNQPQHF.

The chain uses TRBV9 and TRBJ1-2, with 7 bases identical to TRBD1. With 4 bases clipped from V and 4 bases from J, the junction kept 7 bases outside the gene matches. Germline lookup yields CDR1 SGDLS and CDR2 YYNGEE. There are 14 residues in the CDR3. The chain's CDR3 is CASSSRTGAYGYTF. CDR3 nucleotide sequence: TGTGCCAGCAGCTCCCGGACAGGAGCCTATGGCTACACCTTC.

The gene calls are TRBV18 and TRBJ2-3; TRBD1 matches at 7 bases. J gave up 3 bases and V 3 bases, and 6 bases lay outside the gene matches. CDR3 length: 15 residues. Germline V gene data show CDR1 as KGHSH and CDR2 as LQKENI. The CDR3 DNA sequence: TGTGCCAGCTCACCTTCCGGGACAGAAACAGATACGCAGTATTTT. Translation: CASSPSGTETDTQYF. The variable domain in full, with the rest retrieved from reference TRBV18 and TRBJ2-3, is NAGVMQNPRHLVRRRGQEARLRCSPMKGHSHVYWYRQLPEEGLKFMVYLQKENIIDESGMPKERFSAEFPKEGPSILRIQQVVRGDSAAYFCASSPSGTETDTQYFGPGTRLTVL.